The T cell receptor beta chain described here comes from a study of T cell responses to AZD1222 COVID-19 vaccine. Study at large: Second-dose recipients at about 4 or about 12 weeks were treated as one pooled group. Findings and caveats of the study: Per reports, nearly half of all spike-specific TCRs target regions that are unmutated in variants. Mostly white British, mostly female donors; authors suggested clonal diversity may be underestimated.

Sequencing was performed with immunoSEQ multiplex PCR; in TCRdb, only in-frame clones are kept and a portion is missing. The sample has more than 250,000 clones, roughly 93% seen once. For this clone: The target antigen is unknown. The sample holds other DNA sequences that translate to the same CDR3.

Trimming shortened V by 3 bases and J by 7 bases, and 3 bases separated the two germline ends. This CDR3 has 10 residues. Germline CDR1 DFQATT, CDR2 SNEGSKA (reference sequence). The TCR originated in an adult in good health. Sequencing used peripheral blood, obtained on day 0 of AZD1222 vaccination. The chain carries TRBV20-1 and TRBJ1-4; D call uncertain. The DNA of the CDR3 is TGCAGTGCTAGGCGTGAAAAACTGTTTTTT. This codes for CSARREKLFF.